The T cell receptor beta chain under discussion was sequenced for a study of cytomegalovirus exposure and HLA in healthy donors. These donors counted as nominally healthy when sampled, but unrecorded immune exposures were likely. Primers for the PCR totalled 60 Vbeta and 13 Jbeta. The protocol was immunoSEQ multiplex PCR, while the TCRdb copy is restricted to in-frame clones and leaves out a portion. This table holds some 95,000 clones, around 73% found once. Germline V CDR1 and CDR2: SGHRS, YFSETQ. With 0 bases clipped from V and 8 bases from J, the junction kept 7 bases outside the gene matches. There are 16 residues in the CDR3.

This TCR was recovered from a middle-aged woman in good health and CMV-seropositive. The sequenced material came from PBMCs. The chain employs TRBV5-1 and TRBJ1-3, with 11 bases aligning to TRBD1. The CDR3 coding sequence is TGCGCCAGCAGCTTGGACGGACAGGGGGCATGGGACACCATATATTTT. Its protein product is CASSLDGQGAWDTIYF.